This T cell receptor beta chain was found in a study of T cell repertoires in cytomegalovirus infection. Overall study findings and caveats: HLA-C-restricted TCR beta clonotypes specific for CMV led the ex vivo response. The cumulative frequency of public TCR beta families distinguished individuals who carried CMV together with the relevant HLA.

With respect to this clonotype: Its antigen is not identified.

TCRdb itself ran the reads through MiXCR, one entry per CDR3 protein. The sample has about 680,000 distinct CDR3 sequences, 20% to 25% seen once. Germline CDR1 is LNHDA and CDR2 is SQIVND (reference sequence). The V end was cut by 7 bases, the J end by 6 bases, with 13 bases between. The CDR3 consists of 13 residues. Sample: CD8+ T cells from PBMCs. The chain is built from TRBV19 and TRBJ2-1; D might be TRBD1 or TRBD2, each matching 6 bases. The sequence was collected from a human donor in good health (CMV status not recorded). Some clones in this sample may be carry-over from other donors' samples. This CDR3 reads CASTRGAGNEQFF. CDR3 in DNA: TGTGCCAGTACGAGGGGGGCGGGCAATGAGCAGTTCTTC.